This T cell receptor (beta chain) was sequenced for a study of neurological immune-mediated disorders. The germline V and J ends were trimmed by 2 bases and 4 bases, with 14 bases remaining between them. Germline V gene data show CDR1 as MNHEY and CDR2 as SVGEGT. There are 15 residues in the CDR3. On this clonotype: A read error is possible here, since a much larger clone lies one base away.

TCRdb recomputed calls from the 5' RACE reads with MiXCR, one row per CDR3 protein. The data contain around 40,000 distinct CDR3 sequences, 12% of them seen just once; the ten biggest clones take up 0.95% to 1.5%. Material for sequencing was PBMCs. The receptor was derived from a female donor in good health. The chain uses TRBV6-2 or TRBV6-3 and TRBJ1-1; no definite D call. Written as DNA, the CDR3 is TGTGCCAGCAGTTACATTCTGGTAAAGTTCACTGAAGCTTTCTTT. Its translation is CASSYILVKFTEAFF.